The entry that follows covers one TCR beta chain sequence. Its antigen remains unknown. This record belongs to a study of shared clonotypes between healthy human individuals. The study, taken as a whole, reports: Blood was the only sampled material, and tissue repertoires likely differ.

From CD4+ cells came CD45RA+ naive and CD45RA-negative memory subsets. CDR3 length equals 15 residues. Germline V CDR1 and CDR2: MNHEY, SVGAGI. The V and J ends lost 2 bases and 5 bases respectively, with 15 bases between them. Profiled with immunoSEQ multiplex PCR; TCRdb holds only in-frame clones, not every one. Among about 2.4 million clones, roughly nine tenths were seen once, and the ten largest hold roughly 0.14%. The gene calls are TRBV6-5 and TRBJ1-1; possibly TRBD1 for D (6 bases). This receptor was taken from a young man in good health. Material for sequencing was naive CD4+ T cells sorted from blood. Subset defined: CD45RA+ positively selected. The CDR3 is CASSYGALGATEAFF. The CDR3 coding sequence is TGTGCCAGCAGTTACGGTGCGCTGGGGGCGACTGAAGCTTTCTTT.